Included here is one T cell receptor beta chain sequence, with context. CDR3 length: 14 residues. Germline V lookup: CDR1 SNHLY, CDR2 FYNNEI. The V gene lost 2 bases and the J gene lost 7 bases, with 12 bases spanning the gap. This entry is derived from a study of blood T cell repertoires in COVID-19. TCRdb's table, derived via immunoSEQ multiplex PCR, lists solely in-frame clones and lacks some. The sample records roughly 71,000 clones, about 80% being singletons. The J gene is TRBJ1-5, the V gene TRBV2; D might be TRBD1 (5 bases). The receptor's source is a man in his 70s who had recovered from COVID-19. The sequenced material came from peripheral blood. Here the CDR3 reads CASSESGVFQPQHF. In DNA form, the CDR3 reads TGTGCCAGCAGTGAATCGGGGGTCTTCCAGCCCCAGCATTTT. Supplemented by reference TRBV2 and TRBJ1-5, the full variable domain reads EPEVTQTPSHQVTQMGQEVILRCVPISNHLYFYWYRQILGQKVEFLVSFYNNEISEKSEIFDDQFSVERPDGSNFTLKIRSTKLEDSAMYFCASSESGVFQPQHFGDGTRLSIL.